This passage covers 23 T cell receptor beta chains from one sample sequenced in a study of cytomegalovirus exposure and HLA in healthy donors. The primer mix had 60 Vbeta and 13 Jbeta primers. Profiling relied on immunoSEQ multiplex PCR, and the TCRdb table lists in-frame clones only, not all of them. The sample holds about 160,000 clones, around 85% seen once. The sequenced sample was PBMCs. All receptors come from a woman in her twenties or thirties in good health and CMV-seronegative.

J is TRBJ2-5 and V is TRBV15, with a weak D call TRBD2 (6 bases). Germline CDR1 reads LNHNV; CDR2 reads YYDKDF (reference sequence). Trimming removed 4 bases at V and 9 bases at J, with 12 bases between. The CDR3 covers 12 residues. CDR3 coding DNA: TGTGCCACCAGCACCCAACGGGACTCCCAGTACTTC. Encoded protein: CATSTQRDSQYF.

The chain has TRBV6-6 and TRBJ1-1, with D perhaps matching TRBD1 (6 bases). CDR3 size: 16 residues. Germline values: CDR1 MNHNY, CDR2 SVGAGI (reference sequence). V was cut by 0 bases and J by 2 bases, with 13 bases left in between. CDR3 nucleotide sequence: TGTGCCAGCAGTTACTCGAGAGGGGGGGGAAACACTGAAGCTTTCTTT. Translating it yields CASSYSRGGGNTEAFF.

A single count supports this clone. As DNA, the CDR3 is TGTGCCAGCAGCCTCACCGCTGGCGGCTACACCTTC. This sequence encodes CASSLTAGGYTF. The chain carries TRBV9 and TRBJ1-2; D remains unclear. Germline V CDR1 and CDR2: SGDLS, YYNGEE. CDR3 size: 12 residues. Trimming removed 4 bases from V and 8 bases from J, with 12 bases in between.

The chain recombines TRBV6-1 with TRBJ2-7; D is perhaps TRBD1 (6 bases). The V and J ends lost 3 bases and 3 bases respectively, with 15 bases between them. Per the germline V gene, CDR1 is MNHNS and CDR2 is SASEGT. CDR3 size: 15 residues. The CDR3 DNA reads TGTGCCAGCAGTGAGCCCTCAGGGGCAATCTACGAGCAGTACTTC. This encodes CASSEPSGAIYEQYF.

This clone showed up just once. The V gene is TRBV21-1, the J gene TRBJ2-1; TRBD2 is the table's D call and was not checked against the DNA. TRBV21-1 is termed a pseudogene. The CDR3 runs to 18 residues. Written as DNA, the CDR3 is TGTGCCAGCATAGGACTAGCGGGATCCCCCAGCTCCTACAATGAGCAGTTCTTC. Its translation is CASIGLAGSPSSYNEQFF.

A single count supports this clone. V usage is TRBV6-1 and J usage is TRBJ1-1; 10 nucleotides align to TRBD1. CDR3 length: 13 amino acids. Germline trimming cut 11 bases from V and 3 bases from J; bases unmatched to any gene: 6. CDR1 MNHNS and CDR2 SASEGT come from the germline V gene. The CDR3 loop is CAGWDRGYTEAFF. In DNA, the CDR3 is TGTGCCGGATGGGACAGGGGCTACACTGAAGCTTTCTTT.

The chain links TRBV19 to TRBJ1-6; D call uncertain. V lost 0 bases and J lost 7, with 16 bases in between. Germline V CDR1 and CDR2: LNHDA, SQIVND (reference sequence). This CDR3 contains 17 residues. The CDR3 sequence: CASSIDGIGGRNSPLHF. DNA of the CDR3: TGTGCCAGTAGTATAGATGGAATAGGAGGCAGGAATTCACCCCTCCACTTT.

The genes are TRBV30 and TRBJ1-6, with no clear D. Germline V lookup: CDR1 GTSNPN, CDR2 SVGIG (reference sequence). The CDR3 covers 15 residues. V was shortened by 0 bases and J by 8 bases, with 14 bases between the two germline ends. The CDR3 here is CAWSVRAHEYSPLHF. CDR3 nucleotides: TGTGCCTGGAGTGTAAGAGCGCATGAATATTCACCCCTCCACTTT.

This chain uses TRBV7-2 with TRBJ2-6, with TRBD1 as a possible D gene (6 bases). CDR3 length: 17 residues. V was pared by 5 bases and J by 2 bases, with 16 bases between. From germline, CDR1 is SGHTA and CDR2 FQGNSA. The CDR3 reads CASSPVGGGTGANVLTF. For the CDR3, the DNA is TGTGCCAGCAGCCCGGTTGGTGGGGGCACTGGGGCCAACGTCCTGACTTTC.

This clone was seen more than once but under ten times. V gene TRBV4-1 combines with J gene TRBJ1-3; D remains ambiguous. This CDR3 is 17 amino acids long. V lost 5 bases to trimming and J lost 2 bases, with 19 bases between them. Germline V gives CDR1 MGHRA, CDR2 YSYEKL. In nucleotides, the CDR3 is TGCGCCAGCAGCTGGCGGGGTACTGACATCACTGGAAACACCATATATTTT. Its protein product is CASSWRGTDITGNTIYF.

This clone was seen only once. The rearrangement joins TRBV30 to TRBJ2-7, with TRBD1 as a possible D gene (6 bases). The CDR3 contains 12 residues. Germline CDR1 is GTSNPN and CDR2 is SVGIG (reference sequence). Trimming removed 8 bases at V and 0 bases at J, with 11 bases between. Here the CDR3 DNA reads TGTGCCCTAAAGGACAGCTCCTACGAGCAGTACTTC. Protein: CALKDSSYEQYF. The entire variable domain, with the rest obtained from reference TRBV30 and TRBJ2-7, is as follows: SQTIHQWPATLVQPVGSPLSLECTVEGTSNPNLYWYRQAAGRGLQLLFYSVGIGQISSEVPQNLSASRPQDRQFILSSKKLLLSDSGFYLCALKDSSYEQYFGPGTRLTVT.

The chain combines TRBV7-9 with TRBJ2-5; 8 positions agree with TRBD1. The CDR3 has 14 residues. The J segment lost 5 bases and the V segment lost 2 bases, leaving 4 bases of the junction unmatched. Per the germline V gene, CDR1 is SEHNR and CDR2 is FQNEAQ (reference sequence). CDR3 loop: CASSLWTGTETQYF. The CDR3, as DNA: TGTGCCAGCAGCTTATGGACAGGGACCGAGACCCAGTACTTC.

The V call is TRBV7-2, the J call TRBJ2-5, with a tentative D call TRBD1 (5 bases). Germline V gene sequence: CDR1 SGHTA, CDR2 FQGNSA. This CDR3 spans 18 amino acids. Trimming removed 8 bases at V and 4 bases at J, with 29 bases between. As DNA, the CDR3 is TGTGCCAGCGTCAAGGGGTTCCGTGATGGGGAATGGGGAGAGACCCAGTACTTC. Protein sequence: CASVKGFRDGEWGETQYF.

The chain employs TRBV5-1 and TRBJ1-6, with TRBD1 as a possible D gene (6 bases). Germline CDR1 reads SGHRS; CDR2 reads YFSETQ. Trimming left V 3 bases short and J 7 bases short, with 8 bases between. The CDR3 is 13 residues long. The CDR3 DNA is TGCGCCAGCAGCTGGACAGAAAATTCACCCCTCCACTTT. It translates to CASSWTENSPLHF.

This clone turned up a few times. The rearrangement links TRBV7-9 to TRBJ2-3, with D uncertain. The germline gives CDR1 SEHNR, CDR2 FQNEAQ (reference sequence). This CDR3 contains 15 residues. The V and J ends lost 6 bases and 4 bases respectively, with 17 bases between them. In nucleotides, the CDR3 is TGTGCCAGCAGTCACCCTAGTGGCCCGTCAGATACGCAGTATTTT. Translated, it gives CASSHPSGPSDTQYF.

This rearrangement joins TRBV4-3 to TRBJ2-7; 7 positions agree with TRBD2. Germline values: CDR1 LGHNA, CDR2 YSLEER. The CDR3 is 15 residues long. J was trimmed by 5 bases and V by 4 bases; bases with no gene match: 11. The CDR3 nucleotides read TGCGCCAGCAGCCCAGCGGGGCAGGGCCTCAACGAGCAGTACTTC. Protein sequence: CASSPAGQGLNEQYF.

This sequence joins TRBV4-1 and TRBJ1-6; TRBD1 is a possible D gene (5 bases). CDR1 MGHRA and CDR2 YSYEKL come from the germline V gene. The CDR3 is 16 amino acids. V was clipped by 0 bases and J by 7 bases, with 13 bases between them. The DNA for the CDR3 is TGCGCCAGCAGCCAAGAACGTGACAGCCAGAATTCACCCCTCCACTTT. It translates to CASSQERDSQNSPLHF.

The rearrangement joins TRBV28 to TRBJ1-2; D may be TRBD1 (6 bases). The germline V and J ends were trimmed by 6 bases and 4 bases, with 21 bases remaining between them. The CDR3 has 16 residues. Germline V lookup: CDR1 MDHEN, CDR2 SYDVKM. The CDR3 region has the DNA TGTGCCAGCAGCGCACTCGGTTCAGGGGCCCTCTATGGCTACACCTTC. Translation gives CASSALGSGALYGYTF.

This CDR3 reads CASSPIRTGASGYTF. The CDR3 DNA follows: TGTGCCAGCAGCCCGATCAGGACAGGGGCGAGTGGCTACACCTTC. The V and J genes are TRBV9 and TRBJ1-2; 9 nucleotides agree with TRBD1. The CDR3 is 15 residues long. Germline CDR1 and CDR2: SGDLS and YYNGEE. V lost 4 bases to trimming and J lost 7 bases; unmatched junction nucleotides: 11. Based on the CDR3 plus reference TRBV9 and TRBJ1-2, the full variable domain is DSGVTQTPKHLITATGQRVTLRCSPRSGDLSVYWYQQSLDQGLQFLIQYYNGEERAKGNILERFSAQQFPDLHSELNLSSLELGDSALYFCASSPIRTGASGYTFGSGTRLTVV.

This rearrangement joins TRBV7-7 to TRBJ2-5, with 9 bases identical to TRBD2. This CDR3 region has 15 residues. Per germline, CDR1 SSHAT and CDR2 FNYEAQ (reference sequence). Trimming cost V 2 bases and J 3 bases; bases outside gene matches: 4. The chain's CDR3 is CASSLSSGEEETQYF. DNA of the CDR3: TGTGCCAGCAGCTTATCTAGCGGGGAAGAAGAGACCCAGTACTTC.

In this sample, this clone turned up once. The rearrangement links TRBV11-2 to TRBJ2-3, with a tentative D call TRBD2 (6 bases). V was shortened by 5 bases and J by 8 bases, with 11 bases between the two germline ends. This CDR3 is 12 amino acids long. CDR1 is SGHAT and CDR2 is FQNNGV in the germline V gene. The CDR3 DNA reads TGTGCCAGCAGCCCTCACGGGGGTACGCAGTATTTT. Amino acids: CASSPHGGTQYF.

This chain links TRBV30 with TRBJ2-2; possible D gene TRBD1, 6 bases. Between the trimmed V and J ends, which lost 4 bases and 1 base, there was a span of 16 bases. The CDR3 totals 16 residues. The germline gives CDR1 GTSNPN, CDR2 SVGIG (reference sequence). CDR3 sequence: CAWTQGSVLNTGELFF. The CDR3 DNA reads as TGTGCCTGGACCCAGGGGTCAGTTTTGAACACCGGGGAGCTGTTTTTT.

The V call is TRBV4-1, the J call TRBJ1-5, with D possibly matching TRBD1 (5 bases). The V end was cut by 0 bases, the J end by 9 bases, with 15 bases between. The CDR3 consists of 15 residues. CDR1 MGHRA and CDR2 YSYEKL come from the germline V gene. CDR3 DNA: TGCGCCAGCAGCCAAGATGAAGGGGCCTCGAGGCCCCAGCATTTT. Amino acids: CASSQDEGASRPQHF.